The rows below give T cell receptor beta chains drawn from one sample of a study of blood T cell repertoires in COVID-19. Repertoires were generated with immunoSEQ multiplex PCR, while TCRdb's copy carries only in-frame clones and drops some. The sample has some 75,000 clones; roughly 90% are singletons. The sequencing sample was made of peripheral blood. These receptors were obtained from a human donor in a cohort sampled during active COVID-19. The CDR3 runs from the conserved cysteine through the conserved F or W. The D gene is left open where the match is weak. Clone size appears in some rows only: once, few, many, or a class for an expanded clone.

V: TRBV2; D: TRBD2; size: once; J: TRBJ2-3; length: 17; CDR3: CASSDNPTSSRSDTQYF; DNA: TGTGCCAGCAGTGACAACCCGACTAGCAGTAGGTCAGATACGCAGTATTTT
V: TRBV28; D: NA; size: NA; J: TRBJ1-1; length: 13; CDR3: CASSLRPGDKAFF; DNA: TGTGCCAGCAGTCTCCGCCCGGGGGATAAGGCTTTCTTT
V: TRBV11-2; D: TRBD1; size: NA; J: TRBJ2-2; length: 16; CDR3: CASSGAGTAVVGELFF; DNA: TGTGCCAGCAGCGGTGCCGGGACAGCGGTCGTCGGGGAGCTGTTTTTT
V: TRBV30; D: TRBD2; size: NA; J: TRBJ2-6; length: 15; CDR3: CAWRGEGSGANVLTF; DNA: TGTGCCTGGAGGGGGGAGGGCTCTGGGGCCAACGTCCTGACTTTC
V: TRBV12-3/TRBV12-4; D: NA; size: once; J: TRBJ2-3; length: 12; CDR3: CASSFFGDTQYF; DNA: TGTGCCAGCAGTTTTTTCGGAGATACGCAGTATTTT
V: TRBV10-3; D: TRBD1; size: once; J: TRBJ1-5; length: 17; CDR3: CAISENGQDGKNQPQHF; DNA: TGTGCCATCAGTGAGAACGGACAGGACGGTAAAAATCAGCCCCAGCATTTT
V: TRBV15; D: TRBD1; size: once; J: TRBJ2-5; length: 15; CDR3: CATSRDGQGEETQYF; DNA: TGTGCCACCAGCAGAGATGGACAGGGGGAAGAGACCCAGTACTTC
V: TRBV3-1/TRBV3-2; D: NA; size: NA; J: TRBJ2-2; length: 15; CDR3: CASSLRQGGIGELFF; DNA: TGTGCCAGCAGCCTACGACAGGGCGGGATCGGGGAGCTGTTTTTT
V: TRBV5-1; D: NA; size: NA; J: TRBJ1-3; length: 14; CDR3: CASSLDRAGNTIYF; DNA: TGCGCCAGCAGCTTGGACAGGGCCGGAAACACCATATATTTT
V: TRBV19; D: NA; size: NA; J: TRBJ2-4; length: 13; CDR3: CASRGRAENIQYF; DNA: TGTGCCAGTCGAGGCAGGGCGGAAAACATTCAGTACTTC
V: TRBV2; D: NA; size: NA; J: TRBJ2-2; length: 13; CDR3: CASSELSAGELFF; DNA: TGTGCCAGCAGTGAACTTAGTGCCGGGGAGCTGTTTTTT
V: TRBV7-2; D: NA; size: NA; J: TRBJ1-1; length: 13; CDR3: CASSSSRRTEAFF; DNA: TGTGCCAGCAGCTCGAGTCGGAGGACTGAAGCTTTCTTT
V: TRBV10-2; D: TRBD2; size: NA; J: TRBJ2-3; length: 17; CDR3: CASSGTSGGAGTDTQYF; DNA: TGCGCCAGCAGTGGAACTAGCGGGGGGGCGGGGACAGATACGCAGTATTTT
V: TRBV2; D: NA; size: NA; J: TRBJ1-1; length: 12; CDR3: CASRSGVVEAFF; DNA: TGTGCCAGCAGGTCAGGGGTGGTTGAAGCTTTCTTT
V: TRBV18; D: NA; size: medium-sized; J: TRBJ2-2; length: 16; CDR3: CASSPLLPRPTGELFF; DNA: TGTGCCAGCTCCCCGCTTTTACCCAGGCCCACCGGGGAGCTGTTTTTT
V: TRBV7-9; D: TRBD1; size: NA; J: TRBJ2-5; length: 16; CDR3: CASSLGGGRPQETQYF; DNA: TGTGCCAGCAGCTTAGGAGGGGGCAGGCCCCAAGAGACCCAGTACTTC
V: TRBV3-1/TRBV3-2; D: TRBD1; size: once; J: TRBJ1-2; length: 16; CDR3: CASSQDFGTATYGYTF; DNA: TGTGCCAGCAGCCAAGATTTTGGGACAGCTACATATGGCTACACCTTC
V: TRBV5-1; D: TRBD2; size: NA; J: TRBJ2-5; length: 18; CDR3: CASSKPGLAGVRGETQYF; DNA: TGCGCCAGCAGCAAACCGGGACTAGCGGGTGTCCGGGGGGAGACCCAGTACTTC
V: TRBV2; D: TRBD1; size: NA; J: TRBJ2-7; length: 15; CDR3: CASNENGGQLYEQYF; DNA: TGTGCCAGCAACGAAAATGGGGGACAGTTATACGAGCAGTACTTC
V: TRBV5-1; D: TRBD1; size: few; J: TRBJ1-6; length: 16; CDR3: CASSLEPGQGNSPLHF; DNA: TGCGCCAGCAGCTTGGAACCGGGACAGGGAAATTCACCCCTCCACTTT
V: TRBV24-1; D: NA; size: NA; J: TRBJ2-5; length: 12; CDR3: CATSDLQETQYF; DNA: TGTGCCACCAGTGATCTACAAGAGACCCAGTACTTC
V: TRBV5-4; D: NA; size: few; J: TRBJ2-7; length: 12; CDR3: CASSSGSLEQYF; DNA: TGTGCCAGCAGCTCTGGCAGTCTGGAGCAGTACTTC
V: TRBV7-9; D: TRBD2; size: NA; J: TRBJ2-1; length: 18; CDR3: CASRDGLAGALFYNEQFF; DNA: TGTGCCAGCAGAGACGGACTAGCGGGGGCACTCTTCTACAATGAGCAGTTCTTC